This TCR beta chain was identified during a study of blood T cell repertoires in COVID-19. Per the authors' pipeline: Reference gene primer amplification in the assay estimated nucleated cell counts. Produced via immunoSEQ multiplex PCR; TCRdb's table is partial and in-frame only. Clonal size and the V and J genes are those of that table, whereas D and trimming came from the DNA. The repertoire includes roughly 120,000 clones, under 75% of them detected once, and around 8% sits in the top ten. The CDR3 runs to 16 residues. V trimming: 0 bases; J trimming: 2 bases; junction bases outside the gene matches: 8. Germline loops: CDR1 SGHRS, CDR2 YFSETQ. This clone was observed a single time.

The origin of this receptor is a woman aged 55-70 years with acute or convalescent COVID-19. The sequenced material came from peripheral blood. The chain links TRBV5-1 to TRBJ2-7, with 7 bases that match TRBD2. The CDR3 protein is CASSLAAGVDPYEQYF. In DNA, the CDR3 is TGCGCCAGCAGCTTGGCCGCGGGGGTAGACCCCTACGAGCAGTACTTC. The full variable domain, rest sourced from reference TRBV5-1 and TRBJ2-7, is KAGVTQTPRYLIKTRGQQVTLSCSPISGHRSVSWYQQTPGQGLQFLFEYFSETQRNKGNFPGRFSGRQFSNSRSEMNVSTLELGDSALYLCASSLAAGVDPYEQYFGPGTRLTVT.